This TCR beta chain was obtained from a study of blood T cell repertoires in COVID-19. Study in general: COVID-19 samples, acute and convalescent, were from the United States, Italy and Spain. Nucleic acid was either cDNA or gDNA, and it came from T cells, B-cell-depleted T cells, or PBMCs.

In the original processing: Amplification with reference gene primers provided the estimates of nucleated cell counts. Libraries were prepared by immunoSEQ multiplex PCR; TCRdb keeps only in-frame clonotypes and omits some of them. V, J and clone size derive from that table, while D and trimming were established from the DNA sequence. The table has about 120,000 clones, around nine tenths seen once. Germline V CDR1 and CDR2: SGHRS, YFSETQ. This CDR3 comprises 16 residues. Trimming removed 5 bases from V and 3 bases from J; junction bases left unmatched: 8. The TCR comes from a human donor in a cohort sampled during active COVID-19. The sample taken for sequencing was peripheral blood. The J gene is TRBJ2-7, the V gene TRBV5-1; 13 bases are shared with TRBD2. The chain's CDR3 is CASSPLGTSGIYEQYF. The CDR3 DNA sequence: TGCGCCAGCAGTCCCTTGGGGACTAGCGGGATCTACGAGCAGTACTTC.